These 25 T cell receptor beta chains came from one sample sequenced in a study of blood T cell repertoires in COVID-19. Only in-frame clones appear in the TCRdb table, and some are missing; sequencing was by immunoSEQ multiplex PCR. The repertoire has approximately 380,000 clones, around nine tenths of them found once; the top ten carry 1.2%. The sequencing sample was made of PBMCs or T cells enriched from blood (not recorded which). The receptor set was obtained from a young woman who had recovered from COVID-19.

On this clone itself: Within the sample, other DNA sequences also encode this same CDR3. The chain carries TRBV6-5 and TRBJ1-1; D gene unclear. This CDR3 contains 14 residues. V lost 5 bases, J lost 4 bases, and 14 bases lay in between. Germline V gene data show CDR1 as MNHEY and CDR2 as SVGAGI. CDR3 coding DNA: TGTGCCAGCAGTCCCAGGACGGGAGTCACTGAAGCTTTCTTT. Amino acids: CASSPRTGVTEAFF.

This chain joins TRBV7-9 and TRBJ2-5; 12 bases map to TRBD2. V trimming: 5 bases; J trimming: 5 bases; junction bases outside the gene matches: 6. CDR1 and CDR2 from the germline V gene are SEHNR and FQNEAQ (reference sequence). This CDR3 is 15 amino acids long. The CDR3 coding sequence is TGTGCCAGCAGCCCCGGCCTAGCGGGGGGGGAGACCCAGTACTTC. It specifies CASSPGLAGGETQYF.

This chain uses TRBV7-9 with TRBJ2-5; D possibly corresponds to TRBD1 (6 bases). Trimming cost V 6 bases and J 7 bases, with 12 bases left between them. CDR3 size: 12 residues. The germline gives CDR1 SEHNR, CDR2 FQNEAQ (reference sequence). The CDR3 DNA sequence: TGTGCCAGCAGGTTTAGGGGGACGACCCAGTACTTC. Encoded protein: CASRFRGTTQYF.

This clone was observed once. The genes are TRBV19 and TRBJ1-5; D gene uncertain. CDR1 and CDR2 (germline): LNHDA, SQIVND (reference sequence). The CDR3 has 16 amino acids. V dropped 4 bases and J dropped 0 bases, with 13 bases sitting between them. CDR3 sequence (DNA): TGTGCCAGTAGTACGTACGGGTTATATAGCAATCAGCCCCAGCATTTT. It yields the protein CASSTYGLYSNQPQHF.

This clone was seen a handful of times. The DNA of the CDR3 is TGCGCCAGCAGCTTGGGCGGGGAGTCAGATACGCAGTATTTT. Its protein product is CASSLGGESDTQYF. V usage is TRBV5-1 and J usage is TRBJ2-3; D possibly corresponds to TRBD2 (6 bases). The germline V gene has CDR1 SGHRS and CDR2 YFSETQ. The CDR3 is made up of 14 amino acids. Trimming removed 0 bases at V and 4 bases at J, with 9 bases between.

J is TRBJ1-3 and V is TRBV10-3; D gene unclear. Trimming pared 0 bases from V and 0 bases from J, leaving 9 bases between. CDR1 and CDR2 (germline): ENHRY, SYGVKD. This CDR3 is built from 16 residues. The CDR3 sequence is CAISESRSSSGNTIYF. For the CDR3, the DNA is TGTGCCATCAGTGAGTCGCGGAGCAGCTCTGGAAACACCATATATTTT.

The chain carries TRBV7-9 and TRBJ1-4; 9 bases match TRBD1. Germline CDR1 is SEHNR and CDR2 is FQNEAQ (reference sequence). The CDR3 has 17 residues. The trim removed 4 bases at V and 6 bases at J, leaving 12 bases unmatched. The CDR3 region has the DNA TGTGCCAGCAGCTCCCGACAGGGGGGCTATGTCGATGAAAAACTGTTTTTT. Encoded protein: CASSSRQGGYVDEKLFF.

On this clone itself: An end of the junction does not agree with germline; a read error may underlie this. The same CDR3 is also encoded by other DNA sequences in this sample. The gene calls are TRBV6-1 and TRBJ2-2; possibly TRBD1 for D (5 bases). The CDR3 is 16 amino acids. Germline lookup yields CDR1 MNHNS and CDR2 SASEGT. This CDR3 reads CASSGGQGVITGELFF. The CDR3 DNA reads TGTGCCAGCAGTGGGGGTCAAGGGGTCATCACCGGAGAGCTGTTTTTT.

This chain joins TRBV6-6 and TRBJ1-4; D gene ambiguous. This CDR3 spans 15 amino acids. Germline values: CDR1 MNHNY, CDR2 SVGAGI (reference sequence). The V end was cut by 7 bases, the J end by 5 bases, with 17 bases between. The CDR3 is CASTPRGLGNEKLFF. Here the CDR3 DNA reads TGTGCCAGCACCCCTCGGGGATTGGGAAATGAAAAACTGTTTTTT.

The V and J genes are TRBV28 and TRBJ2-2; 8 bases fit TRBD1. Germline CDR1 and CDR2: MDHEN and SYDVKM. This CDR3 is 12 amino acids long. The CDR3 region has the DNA TGTGCTGGACAGGGAGACACCGGGGAGCTGTTTTTT. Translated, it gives CAGQGDTGELFF.

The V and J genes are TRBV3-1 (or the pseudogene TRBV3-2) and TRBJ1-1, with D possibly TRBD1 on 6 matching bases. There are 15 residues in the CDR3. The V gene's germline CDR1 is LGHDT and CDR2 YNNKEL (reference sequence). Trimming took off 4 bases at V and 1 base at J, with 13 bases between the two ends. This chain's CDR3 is CASSPRTGPNTEAFF. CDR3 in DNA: TGTGCCAGCAGCCCACGAACAGGGCCGAACACTGAAGCTTTCTTT.

The CDR3 loop reads CASSLLGGEYEQFF. CDR3 bases: TGTGCCAGCAGTTTATTGGGCGGGGAGTATGAGCAGTTCTTC. The chain couples TRBV28 to TRBJ2-1; a possible D gene is TRBD2 (6 bases). V was cut by 1 base and J by 8 bases, with 12 bases left in between. The CDR3 contains 14 residues. Looked up from germline, CDR1 is MDHEN and CDR2 is SYDVKM.

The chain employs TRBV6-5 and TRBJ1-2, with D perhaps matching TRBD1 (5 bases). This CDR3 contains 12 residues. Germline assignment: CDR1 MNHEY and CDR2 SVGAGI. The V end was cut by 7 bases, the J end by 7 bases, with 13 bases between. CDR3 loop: CASTQGVGGYTF. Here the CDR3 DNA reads TGTGCCAGCACCCAGGGTGTGGGTGGCTACACCTTC.

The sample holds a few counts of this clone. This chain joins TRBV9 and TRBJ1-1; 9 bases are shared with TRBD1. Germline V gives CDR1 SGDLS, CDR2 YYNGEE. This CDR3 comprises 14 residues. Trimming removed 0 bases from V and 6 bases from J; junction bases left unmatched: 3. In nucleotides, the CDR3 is TGTGCCAGCAGCGTAGCGACAGGGGGGGCTGAAGCTTTCTTT. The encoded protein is CASSVATGGAEAFF.

The CDR3, as DNA: TGCGCCAGCAGCCAACGTATGGGACTTGCCTACGAGCAGTACTTC. Encoded protein: CASSQRMGLAYEQYF. The genes are TRBV4-1 and TRBJ2-7, with D possibly matching TRBD2 (6 bases). V gave up 2 bases and J gave up 2 bases, with 13 bases separating them. The CDR3 has 15 amino acids. Germline loops: CDR1 MGHRA, CDR2 YSYEKL.

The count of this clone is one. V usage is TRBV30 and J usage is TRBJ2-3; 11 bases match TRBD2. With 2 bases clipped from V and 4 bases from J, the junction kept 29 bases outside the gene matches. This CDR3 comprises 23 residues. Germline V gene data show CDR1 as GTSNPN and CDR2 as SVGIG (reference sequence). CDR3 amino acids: CAWSPRAPLLAGGRVLDSDTQYF. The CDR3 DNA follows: TGTGCCTGGAGTCCAAGGGCCCCTCTCCTAGCGGGGGGCCGGGTCCTCGATTCAGATACGCAGTATTTT.

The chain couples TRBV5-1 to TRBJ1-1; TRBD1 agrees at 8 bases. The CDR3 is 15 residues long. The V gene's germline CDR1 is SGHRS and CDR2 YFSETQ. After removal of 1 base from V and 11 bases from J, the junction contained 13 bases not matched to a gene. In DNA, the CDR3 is TGCGCCAGCAGCTTGACGTCTCCGGGACAGGTGAAGGCTTTCTTT. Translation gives CASSLTSPGQVKAFF.

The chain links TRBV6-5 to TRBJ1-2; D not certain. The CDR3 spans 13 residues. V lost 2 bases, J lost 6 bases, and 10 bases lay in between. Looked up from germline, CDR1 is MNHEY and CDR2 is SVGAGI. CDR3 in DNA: TGTGCCAGCAGTTACGGCCACCTTCATGGCTACACCTTC. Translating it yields CASSYGHLHGYTF.

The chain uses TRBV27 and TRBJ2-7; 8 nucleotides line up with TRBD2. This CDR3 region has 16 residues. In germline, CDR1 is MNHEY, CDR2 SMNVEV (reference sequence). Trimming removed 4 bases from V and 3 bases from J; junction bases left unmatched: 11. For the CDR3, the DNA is TGTGCCAGCAGTTCCTCTCTGCGGGGGGATAGCTACGAGCAGTACTTC. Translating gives CASSSSLRGDSYEQYF.

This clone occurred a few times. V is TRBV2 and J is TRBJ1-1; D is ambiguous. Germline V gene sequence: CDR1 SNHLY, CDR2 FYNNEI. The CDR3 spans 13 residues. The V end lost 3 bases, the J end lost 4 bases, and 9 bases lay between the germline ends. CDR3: CASSEYSTTEAFF. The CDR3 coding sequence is TGTGCCAGCAGTGAGTACAGCACCACTGAAGCTTTCTTT.

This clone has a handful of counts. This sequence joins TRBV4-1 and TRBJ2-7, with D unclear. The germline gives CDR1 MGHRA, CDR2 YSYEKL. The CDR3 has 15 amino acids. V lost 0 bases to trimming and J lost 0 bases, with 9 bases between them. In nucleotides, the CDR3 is TGCGCCAGCAGCCAAGATAACGACATCTCCTACGAGCAGTACTTC. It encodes CASSQDNDISYEQYF.

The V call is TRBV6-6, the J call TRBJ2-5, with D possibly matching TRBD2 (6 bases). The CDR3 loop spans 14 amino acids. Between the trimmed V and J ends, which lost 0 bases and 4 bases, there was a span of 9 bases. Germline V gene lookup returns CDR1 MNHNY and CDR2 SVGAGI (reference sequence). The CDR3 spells CASSYSGGLETQYF. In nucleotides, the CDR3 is TGTGCCAGCAGTTACTCAGGAGGGCTAGAGACCCAGTACTTC.

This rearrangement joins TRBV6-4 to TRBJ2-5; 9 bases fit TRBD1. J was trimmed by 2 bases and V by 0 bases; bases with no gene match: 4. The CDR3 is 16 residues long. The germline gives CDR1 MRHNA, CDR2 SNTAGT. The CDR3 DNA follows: TGTGCCAGCAGTGACTCATGGGACAGGGCTCAAGAGACCCAGTACTTC. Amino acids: CASSDSWDRAQETQYF.

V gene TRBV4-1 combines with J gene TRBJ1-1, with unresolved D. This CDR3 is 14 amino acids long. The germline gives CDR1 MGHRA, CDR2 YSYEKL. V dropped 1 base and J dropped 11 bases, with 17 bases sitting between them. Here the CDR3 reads CASSQGAGVGSAFF. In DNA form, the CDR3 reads TGCGCCAGCAGCCAAGGGGCCGGGGTGGGTAGCGCTTTCTTT.

The DNA of the CDR3 is TGCGCCAGCAGCTTGCTGGGACAGGTGAACTCACCCCTCCACTTT. It specifies CASSLLGQVNSPLHF. The J gene is TRBJ1-6, the V gene TRBV5-1; 8 bases map to TRBD1. V was pared by 1 base and J by 10 bases, with 7 bases of the junction left unmatched. CDR1 and CDR2 (germline): SGHRS, YFSETQ. The length of the CDR3 is 15 residues. Combining the CDR3 with reference TRBV5-1 and TRBJ1-6 gives the whole variable domain KAGVTQTPRYLIKTRGQQVTLSCSPISGHRSVSWYQQTPGQGLQFLFEYFSETQRNKGNFPGRFSGRQFSNSRSEMNVSTLELGDSALYLCASSLLGQVNSPLHFGNGTRLTVT.